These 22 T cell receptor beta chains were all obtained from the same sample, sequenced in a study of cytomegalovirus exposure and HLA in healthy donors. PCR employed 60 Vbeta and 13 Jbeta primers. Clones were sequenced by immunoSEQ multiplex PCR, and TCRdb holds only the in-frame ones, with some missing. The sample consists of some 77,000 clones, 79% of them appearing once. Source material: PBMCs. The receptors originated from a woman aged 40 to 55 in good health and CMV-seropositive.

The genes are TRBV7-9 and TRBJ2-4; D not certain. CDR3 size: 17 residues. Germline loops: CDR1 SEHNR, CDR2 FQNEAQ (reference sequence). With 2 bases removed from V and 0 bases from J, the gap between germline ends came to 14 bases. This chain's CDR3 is CASSLIVGVVAKNIQYF. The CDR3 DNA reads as TGTGCCAGCAGCTTAATCGTCGGTGTGGTAGCCAAAAACATTCAGTACTTC.

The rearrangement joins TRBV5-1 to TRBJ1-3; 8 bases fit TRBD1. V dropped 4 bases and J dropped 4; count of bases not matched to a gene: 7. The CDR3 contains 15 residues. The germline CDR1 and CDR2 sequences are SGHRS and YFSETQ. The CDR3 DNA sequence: TGCGCCAGCAGCCCGGGACAGGCTATCGGAAACACCATATATTTT. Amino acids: CASSPGQAIGNTIYF.

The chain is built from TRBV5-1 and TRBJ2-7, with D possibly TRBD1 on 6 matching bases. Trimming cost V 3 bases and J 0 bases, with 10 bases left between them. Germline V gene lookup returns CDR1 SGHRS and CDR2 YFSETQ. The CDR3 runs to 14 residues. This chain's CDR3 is CASSSGQISYEQYF. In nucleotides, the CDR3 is TGCGCCAGCAGCTCAGGACAGATCTCCTACGAGCAGTACTTC. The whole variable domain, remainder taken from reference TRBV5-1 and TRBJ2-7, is KAGVTQTPRYLIKTRGQQVTLSCSPISGHRSVSWYQQTPGQGLQFLFEYFSETQRNKGNFPGRFSGRQFSNSRSEMNVSTLELGDSALYLCASSSGQISYEQYFGPGTRLTVT.

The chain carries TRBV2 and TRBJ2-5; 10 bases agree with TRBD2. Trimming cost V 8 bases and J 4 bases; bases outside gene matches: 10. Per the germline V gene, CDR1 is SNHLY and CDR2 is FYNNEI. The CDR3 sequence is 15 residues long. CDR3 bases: TGTGCCAGCTACGAGCGGGAGGGGCTCGGAGAGACCCAGTACTTC. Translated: CASYEREGLGETQYF.

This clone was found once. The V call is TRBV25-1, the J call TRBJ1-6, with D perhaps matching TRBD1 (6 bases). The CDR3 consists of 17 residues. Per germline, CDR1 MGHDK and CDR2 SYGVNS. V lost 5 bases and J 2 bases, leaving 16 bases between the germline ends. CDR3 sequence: CASSRFATGTYNSPLHF. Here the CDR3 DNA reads TGTGCCAGCAGTCGATTTGCCACAGGGACCTATAATTCACCCCTCCACTTT.

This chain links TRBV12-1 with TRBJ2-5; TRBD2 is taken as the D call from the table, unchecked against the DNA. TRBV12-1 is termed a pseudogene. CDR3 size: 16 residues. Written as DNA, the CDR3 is TGTGCCAGCAGCTTTAGTAATAGAGTGCCCCAAGAGACCCAGTACTTC. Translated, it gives CASSFSNRVPQETQYF.

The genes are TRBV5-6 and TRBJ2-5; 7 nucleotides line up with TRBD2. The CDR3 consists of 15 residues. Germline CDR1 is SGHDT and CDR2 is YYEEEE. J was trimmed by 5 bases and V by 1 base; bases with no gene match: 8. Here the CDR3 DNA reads TGTGCCAGCAGCTTGACTAAGCGGGGAGGCGAGACCCAGTACTTC. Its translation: CASSLTKRGGETQYF.

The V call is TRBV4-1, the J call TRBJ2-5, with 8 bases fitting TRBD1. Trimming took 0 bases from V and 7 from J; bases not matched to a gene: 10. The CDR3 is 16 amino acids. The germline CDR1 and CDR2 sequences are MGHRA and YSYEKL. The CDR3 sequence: CASSQEVRGLLGTQYF. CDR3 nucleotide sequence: TGCGCCAGCAGCCAAGAAGTCAGGGGGCTTTTGGGGACCCAGTACTTC.

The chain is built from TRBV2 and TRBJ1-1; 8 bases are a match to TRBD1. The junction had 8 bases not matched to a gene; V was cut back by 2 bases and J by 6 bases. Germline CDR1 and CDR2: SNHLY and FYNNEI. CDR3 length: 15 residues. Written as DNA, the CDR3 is TGTGCCAGCAGTGAATTTTGGACAGGGAAGCCTGAAGCTTTCTTT. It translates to CASSEFWTGKPEAFF.

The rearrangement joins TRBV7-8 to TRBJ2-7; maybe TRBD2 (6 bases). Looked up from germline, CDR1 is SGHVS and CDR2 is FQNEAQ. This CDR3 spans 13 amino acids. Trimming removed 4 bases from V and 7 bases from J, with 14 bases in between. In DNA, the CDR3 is TGTGCCAGCAGCTCCGGAGGGCCGAATGAGCAGTACTTC. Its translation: CASSSGGPNEQYF.

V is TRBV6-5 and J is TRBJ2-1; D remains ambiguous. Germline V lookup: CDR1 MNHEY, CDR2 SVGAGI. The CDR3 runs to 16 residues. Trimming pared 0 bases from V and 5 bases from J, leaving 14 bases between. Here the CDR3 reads CASSYSSYRPDNEQFF. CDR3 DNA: TGTGCCAGCAGTTACTCGAGTTACAGACCCGACAATGAGCAGTTCTTC.

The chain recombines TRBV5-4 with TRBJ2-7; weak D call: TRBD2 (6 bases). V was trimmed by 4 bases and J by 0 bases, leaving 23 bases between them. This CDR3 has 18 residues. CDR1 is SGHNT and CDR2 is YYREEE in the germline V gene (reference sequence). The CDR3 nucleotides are TGTGCCAGCAGCCCCTCCTCCGAGCGGGCCCTTTTCTCCTACGAGCAGTACTTC. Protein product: CASSPSSERALFSYEQYF.

The CDR3 DNA reads as TGTGCCAGCAGTGAACTCCGGGACAGCAGCGGAAAACTGTTTTTT. Protein: CASSELRDSSGKLFF. This chain joins TRBV2 and TRBJ1-4; 7 nucleotides agree with TRBD1. J was trimmed by 10 bases and V by 2 bases; bases with no gene match: 10. This CDR3 has 15 residues. Germline V gene data show CDR1 as SNHLY and CDR2 as FYNNEI.

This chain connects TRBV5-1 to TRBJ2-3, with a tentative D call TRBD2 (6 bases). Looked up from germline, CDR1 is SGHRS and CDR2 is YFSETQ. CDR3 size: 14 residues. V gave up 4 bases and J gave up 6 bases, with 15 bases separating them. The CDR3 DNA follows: TGCGCCAGCAGCGCGGGACCCCTCCCCGATACGCAGTATTTT. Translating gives CASSAGPLPDTQYF.

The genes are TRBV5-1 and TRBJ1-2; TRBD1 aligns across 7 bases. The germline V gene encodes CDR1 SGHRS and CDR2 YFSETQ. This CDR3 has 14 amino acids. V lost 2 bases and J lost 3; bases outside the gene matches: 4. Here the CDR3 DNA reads TGCGCCAGCAGCTTCTCCGACAGGGACTATGGCTACACCTTC. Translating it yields CASSFSDRDYGYTF.

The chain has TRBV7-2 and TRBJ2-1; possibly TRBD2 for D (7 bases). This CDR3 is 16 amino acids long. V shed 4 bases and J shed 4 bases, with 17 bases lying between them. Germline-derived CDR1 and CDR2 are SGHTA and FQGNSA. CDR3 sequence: CASSSEGRGNYNEQFF. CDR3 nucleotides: TGTGCCAGCAGCTCAGAAGGGAGGGGGAATTACAATGAGCAGTTCTTC.

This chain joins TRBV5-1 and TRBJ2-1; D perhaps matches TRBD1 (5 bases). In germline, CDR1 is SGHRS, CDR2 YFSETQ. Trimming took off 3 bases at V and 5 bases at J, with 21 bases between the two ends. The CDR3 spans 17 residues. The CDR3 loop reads CASSSKLGQSTNNEQFF. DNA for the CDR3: TGCGCCAGCAGCTCCAAGCTGGGGCAGAGTACTAACAATGAGCAGTTCTTC.

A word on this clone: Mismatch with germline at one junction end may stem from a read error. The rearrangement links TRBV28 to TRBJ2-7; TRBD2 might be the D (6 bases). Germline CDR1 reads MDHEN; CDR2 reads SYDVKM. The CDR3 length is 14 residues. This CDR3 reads CASSSGGPTYEQCF. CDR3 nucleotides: TGTGCCAGCAGTTCCGGGGGACCCACCTACGAGCAGTGCTTC.

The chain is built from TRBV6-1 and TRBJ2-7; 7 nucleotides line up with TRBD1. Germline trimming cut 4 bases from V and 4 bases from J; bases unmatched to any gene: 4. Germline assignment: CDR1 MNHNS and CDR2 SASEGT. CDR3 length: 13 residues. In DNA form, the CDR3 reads TGTGCCAGCAGTGGGACAGGTTGGTACGAGCAGTACTTC. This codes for CASSGTGWYEQYF.

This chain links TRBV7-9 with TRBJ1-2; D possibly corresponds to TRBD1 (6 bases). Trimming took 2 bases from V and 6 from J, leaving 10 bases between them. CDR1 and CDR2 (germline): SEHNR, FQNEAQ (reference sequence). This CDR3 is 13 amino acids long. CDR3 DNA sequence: TGTGCCAGCAGCTTATCCACAGGGCATGGCTACACCTTC. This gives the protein CASSLSTGHGYTF.

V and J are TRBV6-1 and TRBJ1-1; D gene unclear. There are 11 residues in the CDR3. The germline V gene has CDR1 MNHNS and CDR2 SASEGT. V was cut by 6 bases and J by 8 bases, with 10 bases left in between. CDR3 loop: CASSEPLEAFF. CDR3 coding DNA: TGTGCCAGCAGCGAGCCCCTCGAAGCTTTCTTT.

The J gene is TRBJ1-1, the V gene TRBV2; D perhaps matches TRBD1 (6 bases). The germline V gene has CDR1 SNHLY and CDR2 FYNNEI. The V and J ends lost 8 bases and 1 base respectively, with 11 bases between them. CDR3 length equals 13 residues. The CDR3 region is CASGTGQNTEAFF. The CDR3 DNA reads TGTGCCAGCGGTACAGGGCAGAACACTGAAGCTTTCTTT.